The sequence of this T cell receptor (beta chain) was determined in a study of blood T cell repertoires in COVID-19. Study summary: Both acute and convalescent COVID-19 samples were obtained from the United States, Italy and Spain. From T cells, B-cell-depleted T cells, or PBMCs came the material, which was cDNA or gDNA.

V was clipped by 2 bases and J by 0 bases, with 9 bases between them. The CDR3 contains 14 residues. Looked up from germline, CDR1 is SGHRS and CDR2 is YFSETQ. Profiled with immunoSEQ multiplex PCR; TCRdb holds only in-frame clones, not every one. The sample has around 140,000 clones, approximately 85% seen once; the top ten hold about 2.6%. Sequencing was performed on peripheral blood. The chain employs TRBV5-1 and TRBJ2-7; D not certain. This receptor was obtained from a human donor with acute or convalescent COVID-19. The donor label of this sample is uncertain. The CDR3 loop reads CASSFESASYEQYF. The CDR3 nucleotides are TGCGCCAGCAGCTTTGAGTCCGCCTCCTACGAGCAGTACTTC.